These 22 T cell receptor delta chains originate from one sample sequenced in a study of γδ T cells in repeated Plasmodium falciparum infection. Flow sorting of PBMC yielded separate Vgamma9/Vdelta2+ and Vdelta2-negative gammadelta T cell populations for bulk repertoire analysis. TCRdb reran clone calling via CATT on the multiplex PCR reads. This sample has roughly 93,000 delta-chain clones, with approximately 0.92% found just once. Sequenced material: gamma-delta T cells from blood. All receptors derive from a pool of human donors (malaria-infected and uninfected, not separated).

This clone showed up many times. A far larger clone is only one base removed, so a read error is likely. This CDR3 is also generated by other DNA sequences in the sample. The genes are TRDV2 and TRDJ2, with TRDD3 matching 11 bases. The J gene, not given by TCRdb, was assigned here from a germline match of the nucleotide sequence. Per the germline V gene, CDR1 is GEAIGNYY and CDR2 is EKD. The CDR3 contains 21 residues. J gave up 1 base and V 1 base, and 16 bases lay outside the gene matches. CDR3 coding DNA: TGTGCCTGTGACACATTAGGTGGGGGATACGCGGTTAACGATTTGACAGCACAACTCTTCTTT. Amino acids: CACDTLGGGYAVNDLTAQLFF.

With respect to this clone: A single base is all that separates this from a far larger clone, so a read error is likely. This specimen includes other DNA sequences encoding the same CDR3. No J gene was called, and the V gene is TRDV1; the table names TRDD3, a call not compared with the DNA. Germline V CDR1 and CDR2: TSWWSYY, QGS. CDR3 length: 18 amino acids. DNA for the CDR3: TGTGCTCTTGGGGAACATATCCCCCCCGGGGCTGTTACCGATAAGCTCATCTTT. It yields the protein CALGEHIPPGAVTDKLIF.

A note on this clone: The protein given by TCRdb reflects a much larger clone and differs at residue 5 from this DNA's translation, likely from a read error; the protein shown is the DNA's translation. The rearrangement joins TRDV1 to TRDJ1; D unclear. TCRdb does not report a J gene; here it was assigned by matching the DNA to germline references. The CDR3 spans 12 residues. The germline CDR1 and CDR2 sequences are TSWWSYY and QGS. With 4 bases removed from V and 6 bases from J, the gap between germline ends came to 9 bases. The DNA for the CDR3 is TGTGCTCTTGGGGGACCAGCGCATAAACTCATCTTT. The encoded protein is CALGGPAHKLIF.

There are a few counts of this clone. The protein TCRdb gives is from a much larger clone and does not agree with this DNA's translation at residue 4, likely a read error; the protein shown here comes from the DNA. The V call is TRDV2, the J call TRDJ1; 10 nucleotides align to TRDD3. The J gene is absent in TCRdb and was assigned here via DNA matching to germline. In germline, CDR1 is GEAIGNYY, CDR2 EKD. The trim removed 5 bases at V and 2 bases at J, leaving 19 bases unmatched. The length of the CDR3 is 19 residues. CDR3: CACVGLPQGDTSLTDKLIF. CDR3 in DNA: TGTGCCTGTGTAGGCCTACCTCAGGGGGATACGTCACTTACCGATAAACTCATCTTT.

This clone has a count of ten or more. The sample contains more than one DNA sequence encoding this CDR3. This chain uses TRDV1 with TRDJ1, with 9 positions matching TRDD3. CDR1 is TSWWSYY, CDR2 QGS, per germline. Trimming removed 3 bases from V and 6 bases from J; junction bases left unmatched: 17. The CDR3 is 18 amino acids. As DNA, the CDR3 is TGTGCTCTTGGGGACCTTAAAGCGTGGGGGATAAGCTGGCATAAACTCATCTTT. As protein: CALGDLKAWGISWHKLIF.

This clone came up a few times. This likely reflects a read error, since a far larger clone is one base away. At the DNA level, this CDR3 is encoded by other sequences in the same sample as well. This CDR3 is CACDTLTSTGFGDKLIF. The CDR3 DNA follows: TGTGCCTGTGACACTTTAACGAGTACTGGGTTTGGTGATAAACTCATCTTT. V is TRDV2 and J is TRDJ1; D is perhaps TRDD3 (6 bases). No J segment appears in TCRdb, so it was assigned here by matching the sequence to germline. The CDR3 is 17 residues long. Trimming removed 1 base at V and 5 bases at J, with 22 bases between. Per the germline V gene, CDR1 is GEAIGNYY and CDR2 is EKD.

Only a few counts were recorded for this clone. For this DNA, TCRdb reports the protein of a much larger clone, which diverges at residue 16, most likely from a read error; the protein presented here is translated directly from the DNA. The rearrangement uses TRAV36/DV7 and TRDJ1; 12 nucleotides agree with TRDD3. The J gene was not available in TCRdb and was assigned here by matching the DNA to germline segments. The CDR3 has 23 amino acids. Germline lookup yields CDR1 VTNFRS and CDR2 LTSSGIE (reference sequence). V shed 2 bases, J shed 0 bases, and the junction held 26 bases outside the gene matches. The CDR3 sequence: CAVEGFARRNYWGILWYTDKLIF. The CDR3 nucleotides are TGTGCTGTGGAAGGGTTTGCGCGACGAAACTACTGGGGGATACTTTGGTACACCGATAAACTCATCTTT.

The table lists this clone with a few counts. A read error likely explains why the TCRdb protein, taken from a much larger clone, differs from this DNA's translation at residue 18; the protein shown is translated from the DNA. No J gene call was made, and the V gene is TRDV2; no DNA check was done on the table's D call, TRDD3. This CDR3 is 20 amino acids long. In germline, CDR1 is GEAIGNYY, CDR2 EKD. In DNA, the CDR3 is TGTGCCTGTGAGCGACTGCTAGTCGTACCTGGGGACCCAGACACCGATAAACCCATCTTT. Its protein product is CACERLLVVPGDPDTDKPIF.

The table lists this clone with a few counts. TCRdb assigns this DNA the protein of a much larger clone, which departs from its translation at residue 4; this likely reflects a read error, and the protein shown comes from translating the DNA. The genes are TRDV1 and TRDJ1; 7 bases align to TRDD3. Germline loops: CDR1 TSWWSYY, CDR2 QGS. After removal of 8 bases from V and 4 bases from J, the junction contained 22 bases not matched to a gene. CDR3 size: 18 residues. CDR3 sequence reads: CALRSYRSIWGPLDKLIF. In nucleotides, the CDR3 is TGTGCTCTTAGGTCTTACCGTTCCATCTGGGGGCCACTCGATAAACTCATCTTT.

Concerning this clone: TCRdb attributes to this sequence the protein of a much larger clone, which differs from the DNA translation at residue 8; a read error is likely, and the protein displayed is translated from the DNA. CDR3 sequence: CACDILGETAQLFF. The CDR3 DNA reads TGTGCCTGTGACATACTGGGGGAGACAGCACAACTCTTCTTT. The chain couples TRDV2 to TRDJ2; TRDD3 aligns across 9 bases. The CDR3 is made up of 14 amino acids. Germline V gives CDR1 GEAIGNYY, CDR2 EKD. V lost 2 bases, J lost 4 bases, and 1 base stayed unmatched.

The chain couples TRDV2 to TRDJ1; D is perhaps TRDD3 (5 bases). TCRdb gives no J gene; it was assigned here by matching the DNA to germline. CDR3 size: 20 residues. Trimming cost V 0 bases and J 2 bases, with 27 bases left between them. Per the germline V gene, CDR1 is GEAIGNYY and CDR2 is EKD. The CDR3: CACDTGAKIVVGGSTDKLIF. The CDR3 DNA follows: TGTGCCTGTGACACCGGAGCCAAAATTGTAGTAGGGGGGTCTACCGATAAACTCATCTTT.

To note about this clone: The translation of this DNA and the TCRdb protein of a much larger clone differ at residue 5, probably owing to a read error; the protein shown here is translated from the DNA. The chain has TRDV2 and TRDJ1; 8 bases are shared with TRDD3. This CDR3 is built from 21 residues. Germline CDR1 reads GEAIGNYY; CDR2 reads EKD. Trimming took 3 bases from V and 0 from J; bases not matched to a gene: 23. This CDR3 reads CACDPKFLEGIRGIHTDKLIF. Here the CDR3 DNA reads TGTGCCTGTGACCCCAAATTCCTAGAAGGGATACGCGGCATCCACACCGATAAACTCATCTTT.

This clone was counted only a few times. TCRdb has a much larger clone's protein, which differs at residue 16 from the translation of this DNA, likely because of a read error; what is shown is the protein translated from the DNA. The chain joins TRDV1 to TRDJ2, with D tentatively TRDD3 (6 bases). Matching the DNA end better, TRDJ1 makes the J call doubtful. The CDR3 runs 17 residues. Germline V gives CDR1 TSWWSYY, CDR2 QGS. The CDR3 region is CALGDINSGIRTAQLIF. CDR3 coding DNA: TGTGCTCTTGGGGACATTAATTCGGGGATCAGGACAGCACAACTCATCTTT.

This clone was seen a few times. The TCRdb protein, from a much larger clone, departs from this DNA's translation at residue 5, likely by read error; the protein shown derives from the DNA. The rearrangement joins TRDV1 to TRDJ2, with D perhaps assigned TRDD2 or TRDD3 (5 bases each). The J gene, left out of TCRdb, was set here by checking the DNA against germline. The CDR3 runs to 15 residues. Trimming cost V 4 bases and J 10 bases, with 19 bases left between them. CDR1 and CDR2 (germline): TSWWSYY, QGS. DNA for the CDR3: TGTGCTCTTGGGGCCGTGGGGTTTCCTGCGGGACAACTCTTCTTT. Translating gives CALGAVGFPAGQLFF.

To note about this clone: TCRdb assigns this DNA the protein of a much larger clone, which departs from its translation at residues 6 and 7; this likely reflects a read error, and the protein shown comes from translating the DNA. V and J are TRDV1 and TRDJ1; no firm D call. Germline values: CDR1 TSWWSYY, CDR2 QGS. The V gene lost 2 bases and the J gene lost 10 bases, with 14 bases spanning the gap. CDR3 length: 13 residues. The CDR3 loop is CALGERARGLLIF. The CDR3 nucleotides are TGTGCTCTTGGGGAAAGGGCACGGGGTTTACTCATCTTT.

About this clone: This is likely an artifact of a read error, given a far larger clone one base away. The sample carries other DNA sequences with the same CDR3. In DNA form, the CDR3 reads TGTGCCTGTGACACCGGGGGACTACTGGGGGATACTGGCTGGGATACCCGACAGATGTTTTTC. Its protein is CACDTGGLLGDTGWDTRQMFF. The chain links TRDV2 to TRDJ3; 12 nucleotides align to TRDD3. The J gene, left out of TCRdb, was set here by checking the DNA against germline. The CDR3 loop spans 21 amino acids. CDR1 GEAIGNYY and CDR2 EKD come from the germline V gene.

This clone was observed a few times. TCRdb lists the protein of a much larger clone for this DNA, which differs at residue 13, so this is likely a read error; the protein given here is translated from the DNA itself. This rearrangement joins TRDV2 to TRDJ1; 7 bases are a match to TRDD3. The CDR3 extends over 16 amino acids. Germline CDR1 and CDR2: GEAIGNYY and EKD. The CDR3 reads CACEPAAKWGRDRLIF. CDR3 coding DNA: TGTGCCTGTGAACCTGCGGCCAAATGGGGGAGAGATAGACTCATCTTT.

With regard to this clone: TCRdb's protein, taken from a much larger clone, differs from this DNA's translation at residue 6, likely owing to a read error; the protein displayed comes from the DNA. J is TRDJ1 and V is TRDV1; TRDD3 agrees at 9 bases. The J gene, not given by TCRdb, was assigned here from a germline match of the nucleotide sequence. This CDR3 has 22 residues. Germline CDR1 and CDR2: TSWWSYY and QGS. V lost 4 bases and J lost 3; bases outside the gene matches: 27. The DNA for the CDR3 is TGTGCTCTTGGGGTCCTCAATAATATTCTAAACTGGGGGACACCATCAGCCGATAAACTCATCTTT. Its translation is CALGVLNNILNWGTPSADKLIF.

This clone was seen a handful of times. A read error likely explains this, since a far larger clone differs by one base. Other DNA sequences in the sample encode the same CDR3. V usage is TRDV2 and J usage is TRDJ1, with 9 bases matching TRDD3. The CDR3 is made up of 16 amino acids. The V gene's germline CDR1 is GEAIGNYY and CDR2 EKD. This CDR3 is CACTGGYSRGTDKLIF. The CDR3 region has the DNA TGTGCCTGTACCGGGGGATACAGTAGAGGAACCGACAAACTCATCTTT.

This clone was observed a few times. The protein that TCRdb holds for this DNA derives from a much larger clone and differs from the translated DNA at residue 3, which likely indicates a read error; the protein shown here is translated from the DNA. This chain links TRDV2 with TRDJ4; 8 bases fit TRDD3. Because TCRdb records no J gene, it was assigned here through a match of the DNA to germline. CDR1 and CDR2 (germline): GEAIGNYY, EKD. There are 18 residues in the CDR3. The DNA for the CDR3 is TGTGCCTGGGACACCGGACCTACAGACTGGGGGGCCCGTCGACCCCTGATCTTT. Its translation: CAWDTGPTDWGARRPLIF.

This clone was observed a few times. TCRdb's listed protein matches a much larger clone and diverges from this DNA's translation at residue 10, likely through a read error; the protein shown comes from the DNA. The genes are TRDV2 and TRDJ1, with 7 positions matching TRDD3. The J gene, missing from TCRdb, was assigned here through DNA to germline matching. Unmatched junction bases numbered 17, after V lost 1 base and J lost 4 bases. The V gene's germline CDR1 is GEAIGNYY and CDR2 EKD. The length of the CDR3 is 18 residues. CDR3 coding DNA: TGTGCCTGTGACACTTCTCCGGTCTGGAGGATACGCAGCGATAAACTCATCTTT. This encodes CACDTSPVWRIRSDKLIF.

This clone was picked up a small number of times. A far more abundant clone sits one base away, making this likely a read error. Other DNA sequences in the same sample also yield this CDR3. V usage is TRDV2 and J usage is TRDJ3, with TRDD3 matching 8 bases. Here the J gene was assigned by germline matching of the DNA, as TCRdb has none. The germline gives CDR1 GEAIGNYY, CDR2 EKD. The CDR3 has 19 residues. J gave up 0 bases and V 3 bases, and 9 bases lay outside the gene matches. CDR3 sequence: CACDSTGGYSSWDTRQMFF. DNA for the CDR3: TGTGCCTGTGACTCAACTGGGGGGTACAGCTCCTGGGACACCCGACAGATGTTTTTC.